This T cell receptor beta chain is drawn from a study of blood T cell repertoires in COVID-19. Study in general: Both acute and convalescent COVID-19 samples were obtained from the United States, Italy and Spain. PBMCs, B-cell-depleted T cells, or T cells were the source of the cDNA or gDNA that made up the material.

Authors' analysis steps: Amplification with reference gene primers provided the estimates of nucleated cell counts. TCRdb's copy holds only in-frame clones and misses some; the assay was immunoSEQ multiplex PCR. The DNA gave D and trimming, while V, J and clone size come from that table. Of about 230,000 clones in the sample, approximately 88% were seen once. Deletions cut 6 bases from V and 0 bases from J, with 15 bases between. Germline V gene sequence: CDR1 SNHLY, CDR2 FYNNEI. The CDR3 sequence is 17 residues long. The sample consisted of peripheral blood. The clonotype originates from a man in his forties with acute or convalescent COVID-19. The V gene is TRBV2, the J gene TRBJ2-6, with D tentatively TRBD2 (5 bases). The chain's CDR3 is CASSNDPGSSGANVLTF. DNA for the CDR3: TGTGCCAGCAGCAATGACCCGGGGAGCTCTGGGGCCAACGTCCTGACTTTC.